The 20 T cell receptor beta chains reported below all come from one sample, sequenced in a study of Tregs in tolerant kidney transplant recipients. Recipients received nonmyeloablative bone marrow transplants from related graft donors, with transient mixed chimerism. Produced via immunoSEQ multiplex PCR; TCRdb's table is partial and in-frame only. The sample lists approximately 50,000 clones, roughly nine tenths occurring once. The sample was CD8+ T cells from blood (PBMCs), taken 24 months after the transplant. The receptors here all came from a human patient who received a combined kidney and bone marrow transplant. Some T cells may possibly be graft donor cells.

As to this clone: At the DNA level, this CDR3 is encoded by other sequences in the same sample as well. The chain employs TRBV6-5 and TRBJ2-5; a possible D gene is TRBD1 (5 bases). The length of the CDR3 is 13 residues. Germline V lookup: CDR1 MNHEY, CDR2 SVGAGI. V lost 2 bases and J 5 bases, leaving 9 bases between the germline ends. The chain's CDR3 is CASSYGAVETQYF. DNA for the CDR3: TGTGCCAGCAGTTACGGGGCCGTGGAGACCCAGTACTTC.

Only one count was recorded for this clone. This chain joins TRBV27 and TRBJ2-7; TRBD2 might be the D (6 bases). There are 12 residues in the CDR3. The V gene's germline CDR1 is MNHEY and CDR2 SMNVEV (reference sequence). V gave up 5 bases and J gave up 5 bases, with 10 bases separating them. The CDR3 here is CASSPGGDEQYF. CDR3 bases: TGTGCCAGCAGTCCCGGGGGTGACGAGCAGTACTTC.

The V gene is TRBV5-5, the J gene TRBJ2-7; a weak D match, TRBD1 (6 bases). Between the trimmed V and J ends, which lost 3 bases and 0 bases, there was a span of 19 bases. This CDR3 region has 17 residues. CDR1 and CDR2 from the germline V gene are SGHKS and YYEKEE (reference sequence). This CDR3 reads CASSSTGRTVASYEQYF. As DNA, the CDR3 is TGTGCCAGCAGCTCGACCGGCCGGACAGTTGCCTCCTACGAGCAGTACTTC.

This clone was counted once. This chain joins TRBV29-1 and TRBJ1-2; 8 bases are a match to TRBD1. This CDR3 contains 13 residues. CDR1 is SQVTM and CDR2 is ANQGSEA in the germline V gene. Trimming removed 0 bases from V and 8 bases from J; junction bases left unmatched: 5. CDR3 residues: CSVEETGVLGYTF. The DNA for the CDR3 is TGCAGCGTTGAAGAGACAGGGGTATTAGGCTACACCTTC.

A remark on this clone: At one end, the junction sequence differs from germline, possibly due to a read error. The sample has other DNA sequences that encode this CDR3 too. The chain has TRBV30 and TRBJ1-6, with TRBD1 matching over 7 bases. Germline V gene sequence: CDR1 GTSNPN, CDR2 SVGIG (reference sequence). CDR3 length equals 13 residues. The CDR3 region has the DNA TGTGCCTGGAGTCAGGGACAGCATTCCCCCCTCCACTTT. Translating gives CAWSQGQHSPLHF.

The CDR3: CASSPDSYNEQFF. CDR3 sequence (DNA): TGTGCCAGCAGCCCGGACAGCTACAATGAGCAGTTCTTC. The chain has TRBV5-6 and TRBJ2-1, with TRBD1 as a possible D gene (6 bases). V shed 4 bases and J shed 3 bases, with 8 bases lying between them. This CDR3 is 13 amino acids long. The germline gives CDR1 SGHDT, CDR2 YYEEEE.

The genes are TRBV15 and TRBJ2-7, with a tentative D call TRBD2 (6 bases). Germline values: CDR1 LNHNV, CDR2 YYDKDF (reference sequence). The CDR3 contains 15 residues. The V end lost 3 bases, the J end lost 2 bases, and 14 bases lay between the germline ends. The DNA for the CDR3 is TGTGCCACCAGCAGCGGGACTCAAAGACCCTACGAGCAGTACTTC. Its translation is CATSSGTQRPYEQYF. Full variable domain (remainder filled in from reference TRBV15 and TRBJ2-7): DAMVIQNPRYQVTQFGKPVTLSCSQTLNHNVMYWYQQKSSQAPKLLFHYYDKDFNNEADTPDNFQSRRPNTSFCFLDIRSPGLGDTAMYLCATSSGTQRPYEQYFGPGTRLTVT.

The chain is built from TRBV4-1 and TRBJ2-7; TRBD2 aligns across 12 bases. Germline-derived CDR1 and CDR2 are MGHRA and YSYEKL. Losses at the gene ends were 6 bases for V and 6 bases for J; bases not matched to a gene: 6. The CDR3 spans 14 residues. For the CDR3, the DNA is TGCGCCAGCAGTCCTAGCGGGAGGGCGGGCGAGCAGTACTTC. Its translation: CASSPSGRAGEQYF.

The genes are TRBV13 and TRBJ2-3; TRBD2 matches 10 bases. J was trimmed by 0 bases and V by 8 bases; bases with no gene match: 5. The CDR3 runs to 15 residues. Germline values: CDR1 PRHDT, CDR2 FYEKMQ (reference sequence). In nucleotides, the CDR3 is TGTGCCAGCGGCCAGCGGGGGGGGAGCACAGATACGCAGTATTTT. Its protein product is CASGQRGGSTDTQYF.

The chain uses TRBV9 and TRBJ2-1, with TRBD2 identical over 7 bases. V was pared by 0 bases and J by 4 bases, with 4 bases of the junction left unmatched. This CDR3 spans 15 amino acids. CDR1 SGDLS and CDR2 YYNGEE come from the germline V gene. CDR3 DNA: TGTGCCAGCAGCGTAGGGCTAGCGGCATACAATGAGCAGTTCTTC. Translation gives CASSVGLAAYNEQFF.

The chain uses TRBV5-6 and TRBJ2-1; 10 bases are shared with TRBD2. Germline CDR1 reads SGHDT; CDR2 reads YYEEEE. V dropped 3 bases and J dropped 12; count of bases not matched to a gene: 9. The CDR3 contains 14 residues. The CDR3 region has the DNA TGTGCCAGCAGCTATGGACTAGCGGCGGATAGGCAGTTCTTC. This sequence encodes CASSYGLAADRQFF.

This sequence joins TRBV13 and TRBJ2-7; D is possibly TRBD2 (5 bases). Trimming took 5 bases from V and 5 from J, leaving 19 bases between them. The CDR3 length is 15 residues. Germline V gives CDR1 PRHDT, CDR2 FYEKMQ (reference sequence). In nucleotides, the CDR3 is TGTGCCAGCAGCCCCACGGGCAGGCCGAGGGACGAGCAGTACTTC. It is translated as CASSPTGRPRDEQYF.

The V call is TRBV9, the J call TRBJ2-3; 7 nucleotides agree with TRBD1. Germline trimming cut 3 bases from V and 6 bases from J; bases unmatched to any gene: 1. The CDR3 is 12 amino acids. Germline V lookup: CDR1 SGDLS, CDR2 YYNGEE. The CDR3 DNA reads TGTGCCAGCAGCGAGACAGGGGATACGCAGTATTTT. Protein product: CASSETGDTQYF.

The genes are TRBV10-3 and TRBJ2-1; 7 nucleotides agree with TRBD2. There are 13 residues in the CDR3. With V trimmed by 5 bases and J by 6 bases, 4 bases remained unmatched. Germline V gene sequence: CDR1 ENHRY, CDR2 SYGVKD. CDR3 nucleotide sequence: TGTGCCATCAGTAAGGGACTAATCAATGAGCAGTTCTTC. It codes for CAISKGLINEQFF.

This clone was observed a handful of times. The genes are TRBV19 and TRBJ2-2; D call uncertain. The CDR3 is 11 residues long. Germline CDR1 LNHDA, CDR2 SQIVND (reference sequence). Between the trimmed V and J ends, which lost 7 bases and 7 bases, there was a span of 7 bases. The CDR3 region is CASTYGGELFF. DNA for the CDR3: TGTGCCAGTACTTACGGCGGGGAGCTGTTTTTT.

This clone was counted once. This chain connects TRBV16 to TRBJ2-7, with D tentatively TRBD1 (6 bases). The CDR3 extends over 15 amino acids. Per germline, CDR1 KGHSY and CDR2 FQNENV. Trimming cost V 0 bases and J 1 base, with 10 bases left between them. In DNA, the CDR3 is TGTGCCAGCAGCCAATCTTCCCAGGGGTCCTACGAGCAGTACTTC. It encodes CASSQSSQGSYEQYF.

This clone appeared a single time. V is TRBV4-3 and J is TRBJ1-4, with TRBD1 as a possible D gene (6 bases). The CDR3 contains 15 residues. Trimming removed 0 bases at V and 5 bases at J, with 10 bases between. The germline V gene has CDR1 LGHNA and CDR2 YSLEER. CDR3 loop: CASSQDPRGNEKLFF. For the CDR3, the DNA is TGCGCCAGCAGCCAAGACCCAAGGGGGAATGAAAAACTGTTTTTT.

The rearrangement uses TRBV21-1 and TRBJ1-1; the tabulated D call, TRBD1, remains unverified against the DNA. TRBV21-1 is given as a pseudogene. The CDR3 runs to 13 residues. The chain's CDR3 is CATPGHLNTEAFF. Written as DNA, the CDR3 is TGTGCCACTCCGGGACACCTGAACACTGAAGCTTTCTTT.

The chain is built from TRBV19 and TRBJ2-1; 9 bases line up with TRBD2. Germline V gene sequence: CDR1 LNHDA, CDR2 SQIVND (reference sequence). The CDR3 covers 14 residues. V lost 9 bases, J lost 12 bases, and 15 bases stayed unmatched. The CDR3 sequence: CASAVAGATGGQFF. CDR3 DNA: TGTGCCAGCGCAGTAGCGGGGGCGACGGGGGGGCAGTTCTTC. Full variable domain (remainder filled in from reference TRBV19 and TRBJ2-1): DGGITQSPKYLFRKEGQNVTLSCEQNLNHDAMYWYRQDPGQGLRLIYYSQIVNDFQKGDIAEGYSVSREKKESFPLTVTSAQKNPTAFYLCASAVAGATGGQFFGPGTRLTVL.

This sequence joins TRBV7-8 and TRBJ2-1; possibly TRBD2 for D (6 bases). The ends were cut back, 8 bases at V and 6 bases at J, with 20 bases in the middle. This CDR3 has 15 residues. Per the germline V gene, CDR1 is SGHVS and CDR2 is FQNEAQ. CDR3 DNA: TGTGCCAGCCGCCAACGGAGCGGGTTTCCCAATGAGCAGTTCTTC. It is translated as CASRQRSGFPNEQFF.